A single sample is the source of the 29 T cell receptor beta chains below, sequenced in a study of vaccination and CD4 T cells after COVID-19. Documented treatment: approximately 10-day PBMC culture with coronavirus spike peptide pools or control peptides (ViraFEST assay). According to the study, CD4+ T cells from the unexposed donor were gathered ahead of the COVID-19 pandemic (2011-2018). Antigen specificity for these receptors is unknown. The Oncomine TCR Beta short-read assay generated sequence data from the DNA of cultured CD4+ T cells. TCRdb reprocessed the PCR reads with MiXCR, giving one entry per CDR3 protein. The repertoire holds around 8,000 distinct CDR3 sequences, roughly 36% seen once, with around 15% in the top ten. The specimen sequenced was CD4+ T cells from blood, cultured in vitro. These receptors were taken from a human donor in good health.

This clonotype occurred a few times. The rearrangement links TRBV19 to TRBJ1-5; D perhaps matches TRBD1 (5 bases). V gave up 4 bases and J gave up 5 bases, with 12 bases separating them. The CDR3 length is 14 residues. Per the germline V gene, CDR1 is LNHDA and CDR2 is SQIVND (reference sequence). CDR3 DNA sequence: TGTGCCAGTAGTACGGGACCTCGGGATCAGCCCCAGCATTTT. It is translated as CASSTGPRDQPQHF.

This clonotype occurred a few times. The J gene is TRBJ1-1, the V gene TRBV20-1; 7 bases are shared with TRBD1. Germline values: CDR1 DFQATT, CDR2 SNEGSKA (reference sequence). V was pared by 3 bases and J by 0 bases, with 1 base of the junction left unmatched. The CDR3 runs to 13 residues. CDR3 residues: CSARDRLNTEAFF. CDR3 DNA: TGCAGTGCTAGGGACAGGCTGAACACTGAAGCTTTCTTT.

The chain couples TRBV7-8 to TRBJ1-1; D ambiguous. V was shortened by 5 bases and J by 10 bases, with 20 bases between the two germline ends. CDR1 SGHVS and CDR2 FQNEAQ come from the germline V gene. The CDR3 spans 14 residues. The CDR3 spells CASSAWRTSPGAFF. The CDR3, as DNA: TGTGCCAGCAGCGCCTGGAGGACTTCCCCAGGAGCTTTCTTT.

V gene TRBV19 combines with J gene TRBJ1-3; 7 bases fit TRBD1. Germline assignment: CDR1 LNHDA and CDR2 SQIVND (reference sequence). This CDR3 spans 14 amino acids. After removal of 6 bases from V and 2 bases from J, the junction contained 4 bases not matched to a gene. CDR3 bases: TGTGCCAGTAGGATACAGGGGCCTGGAAACACCATATATTTT. It is translated as CASRIQGPGNTIYF. Using reference TRBV19 and TRBJ1-3 for the parts outside the CDR3, the full variable domain is DGGITQSPKYLFRKEGQNVTLSCEQNLNHDAMYWYRQDPGQGLRLIYYSQIVNDFQKGDIAEGYSVSREKKESFPLTVTSAQKNPTAFYLCASRIQGPGNTIYFGEGSWLTVV.

This chain joins TRBV27 and TRBJ1-3; TRBD1 might be the D (5 bases). Trimming took 3 bases from V and 2 from J, leaving 14 bases between them. The CDR3 is 16 residues long. Germline loops: CDR1 MNHEY, CDR2 SMNVEV (reference sequence). The CDR3 region is CASSFGDPGAGNTIYF. The CDR3, as DNA: TGTGCCAGCAGTTTCGGGGACCCGGGTGCTGGAAACACCATATATTTT.

The rearrangement uses TRBV5-1 and TRBJ2-5; D is ambiguous. V lost 0 bases, J lost 0 bases, and 3 bases lay in between. The CDR3 loop spans 13 amino acids. The germline V gene encodes CDR1 SGHRS and CDR2 YFSETQ. This CDR3 reads CASSLGNQETQYF. In DNA form, the CDR3 reads TGCGCCAGCAGCTTGGGCAACCAAGAGACCCAGTACTTC.

V and J are TRBV6-2 or TRBV6-3 and TRBJ1-1; a possible D gene is TRBD1 (5 bases). The CDR3 consists of 14 residues. Trimming left V 6 bases short and J 1 base short, with 12 bases between. Germline V gene data show CDR1 as MNHEY and CDR2 as SVGEGT. The CDR3 region has the DNA TGTGCCAGCAGCCAGGGCCTGGCGAACACTGAAGCTTTCTTT. It encodes CASSQGLANTEAFF.

This clonotype has a handful of counts. The chain links TRBV10-2 to TRBJ2-7; 13 bases map to TRBD2. The CDR3 has 15 amino acids. V was clipped by 5 bases and J by 5 bases; unmatched bases: 6. From germline, CDR1 is WSHSY and CDR2 SAAADI. CDR3 protein: CASSKGLAGPNEQYF. CDR3 nucleotide sequence: TGCGCCAGCAGTAAGGGACTAGCGGGACCTAACGAGCAGTACTTC.

The gene calls are TRBV28 and TRBJ1-1; possible D gene TRBD1, 6 bases. Trimming left V 6 bases short and J 6 bases short, with 11 bases between. This CDR3 is 12 amino acids long. Germline V gene data show CDR1 as MDHEN and CDR2 as SYDVKM. The CDR3 region has the DNA TGTGCCAGCAGCCGGGGGGGCCCTGAAGCTTTCTTT. Encoded protein: CASSRGGPEAFF.

This clonotype appeared once. The chain has TRBV28 and TRBJ2-2; D is undetermined. Germline CDR1 MDHEN, CDR2 SYDVKM. V was cut by 1 base and J by 7 bases, with 10 bases left in between. The CDR3 extends over 14 amino acids. This CDR3 reads CASSLLGGSGELFF. As DNA, the CDR3 is TGTGCCAGCAGTTTATTGGGCGGTAGCGGGGAGCTGTTTTTT.

The genes are TRBV6-5 and TRBJ1-2; D unclear. Germline V gene sequence: CDR1 MNHEY, CDR2 SVGAGI. Deletions cut 2 bases from V and 0 bases from J, with 4 bases between. The CDR3 sequence is 13 residues long. CDR3 protein: CASSYGTNYGYTF. The CDR3 DNA sequence: TGTGCCAGCAGTTACGGGACTAACTATGGCTACACCTTC.

The chain carries TRBV20-1 and TRBJ1-5; D might be TRBD1 (5 bases). This CDR3 is 15 amino acids long. Trimming cost V 5 bases and J 3 bases, with 17 bases left between them. CDR1 is DFQATT, CDR2 SNEGSKA, per germline (reference sequence). The CDR3: CSAAGPEGINQPQHF. CDR3 DNA: TGCAGTGCTGCCGGGCCGGAGGGGATCAATCAGCCCCAGCATTTT.

The chain is built from TRBV28 and TRBJ1-6; 7 nucleotides line up with TRBD1. CDR3 length: 15 residues. The germline CDR1 and CDR2 sequences are MDHEN and SYDVKM. The trim removed 5 bases at V and 5 bases at J, leaving 6 bases unmatched. The CDR3 nucleotides read TGTGCCAGCAGTCGTCTCGGGACAGATAATTCACCCCTCCACTTT. Amino acid sequence: CASSRLGTDNSPLHF.

V is TRBV2 and J is TRBJ2-5; TRBD2 matches at 7 bases. The CDR3 sequence is 13 residues long. J was trimmed by 3 bases and V by 11 bases; bases with no gene match: 9. Germline CDR1 SNHLY, CDR2 FYNNEI. CDR3 loop: CAGQGLGKETQYF. The CDR3 DNA reads TGTGCCGGACAAGGACTAGGCAAAGAGACCCAGTACTTC.

This rearrangement joins TRBV12-5 to TRBJ2-1; D not certain. This CDR3 is 13 amino acids long. From germline, CDR1 is LGHNT and CDR2 FRNRAP. V lost 1 base and J 7 bases, leaving 8 bases between the germline ends. CDR3 coding DNA: TGTGCTAGTGGTTTGGCCCTTATGAATGAGCAGTTCTTC. Amino acids: CASGLALMNEQFF.

The chain carries TRBV27 and TRBJ1-4; 7 positions agree with TRBD1. Trimming removed 6 bases from V and 10 bases from J; junction bases left unmatched: 8. Germline V gene sequence: CDR1 MNHEY, CDR2 SMNVEV (reference sequence). The CDR3 is 13 residues long. CDR3: CASRKYRGGKLFF. CDR3 nucleotide sequence: TGTGCCAGCAGGAAATACAGGGGAGGAAAACTGTTTTTT. The full variable domain, with the rest looked up from reference TRBV27 and TRBJ1-4, is EAQVTQNPRYLITVTGKKLTVTCSQNMNHEYMSWYRQDPGLGLRQIYYSMNVEVTDKGDVPEGYKVSRKEKRNFPLILESPSPNQTSLYFCASRKYRGGKLFFGSGTQLSVL.

This clonotype was counted only a few times. CDR3 protein: CASSPTSGMASLSTDTQYF. The CDR3 region has the DNA TGTGCCAGCAGTCCGACTAGCGGGATGGCGTCCCTAAGCACAGATACGCAGTATTTT. V gene TRBV6-4 combines with J gene TRBJ2-3; 11 positions match TRBD2. Germline values: CDR1 MRHNA, CDR2 SNTAGT. V lost 5 bases, J lost 0 bases, and 13 bases stayed unmatched. There are 19 residues in the CDR3.

The chain combines TRBV20-1 with TRBJ2-7; TRBD2 agrees at 7 bases. The ends lost 6 bases at V and 4 bases at J; junction bases unmatched: 9. The CDR3 runs to 13 residues. CDR1 is DFQATT and CDR2 is SNEGSKA in the germline V gene (reference sequence). This CDR3 is CSAARGRGYEQYF. CDR3 bases: TGCAGTGCCGCAAGAGGGAGGGGTTACGAGCAGTACTTC.

This chain joins TRBV6-1 and TRBJ1-5, with TRBD1 matching over 7 bases. After removal of 6 bases from V and 0 bases from J, the junction contained 5 bases not matched to a gene. This CDR3 is built from 15 residues. Germline V gene sequence: CDR1 MNHNS, CDR2 SASEGT. This CDR3 reads CASRKGQNSNQPQHF. Here the CDR3 DNA reads TGTGCCAGCAGGAAGGGACAGAATAGCAATCAGCCCCAGCATTTT.

The V gene is TRBV30, the J gene TRBJ1-5; D is unclear. V lost 1 base to trimming and J lost 0 bases, with 4 bases between them. Germline loops: CDR1 GTSNPN, CDR2 SVGIG (reference sequence). The CDR3 runs 13 residues. The DNA of the CDR3 is TGTGCCTGGAGTGGAGGTAGCAATCAGCCCCAGCATTTT. It translates to CAWSGGSNQPQHF. Using reference TRBV30 and TRBJ1-5 for the parts outside the CDR3, the full variable domain is SQTIHQWPATLVQPVGSPLSLECTVEGTSNPNLYWYRQAAGRGLQLLFYSVGIGQISSEVPQNLSASRPQDRQFILSSKKLLLSDSGFYLCAWSGGSNQPQHFGDGTRLSIL.

This clonotype has a handful of counts. The chain has TRBV19 and TRBJ1-5, with 8 positions matching TRBD1. The V and J ends lost 6 bases and 9 bases, in that order; junction bases with no gene match: 10. The CDR3 is 14 residues long. Germline-derived CDR1 and CDR2 are LNHDA and SQIVND (reference sequence). CDR3 DNA: TGTGCCAGTAGGATCGGACAGGGTATCGCGCCCCAGCATTTT. The encoded protein is CASRIGQGIAPQHF.

The V gene is TRBV7-9, the J gene TRBJ1-3; D is uncertain. Germline V gene lookup returns CDR1 SEHNR and CDR2 FQNEAQ (reference sequence). The CDR3 extends over 14 amino acids. V lost 7 bases to trimming and J lost 3 bases, with 13 bases between them. The CDR3 nucleotides read TGTGCCAGCACCCGGACTACCGGTGGAAACACCATATATTTT. It encodes CASTRTTGGNTIYF.

This clonotype showed up just once. CDR3 region: CACGQGTYEQYF. The CDR3 nucleotides are TGTGCCTGTGGACAGGGAACCTACGAGCAGTACTTC. This rearrangement joins TRBV30 to TRBJ2-7; TRBD1 matches 8 bases. CDR3 length equals 12 residues. V lost 6 bases to trimming and J lost 2 bases; unmatched junction nucleotides: 3. From germline, CDR1 is GTSNPN and CDR2 SVGIG (reference sequence). The full variable domain, in which reference TRBV30 and TRBJ2-7 provide the parts outside the CDR3, is SQTIHQWPATLVQPVGSPLSLECTVEGTSNPNLYWYRQAAGRGLQLLFYSVGIGQISSEVPQNLSASRPQDRQFILSSKKLLLSDSGFYLCACGQGTYEQYFGPGTRLTVT.

The chain uses TRBV20-1 and TRBJ1-5; maybe TRBD1 (5 bases). V lost 1 base and J lost 5, with 9 bases in between. This CDR3 contains 13 residues. The germline CDR1 and CDR2 sequences are DFQATT and SNEGSKA (reference sequence). Here the CDR3 reads CSARVDRDQPQHF. The CDR3 region has the DNA TGCAGTGCTAGAGTCGACAGAGATCAGCCCCAGCATTTT.

This chain joins TRBV15 and TRBJ2-7, with 10 bases that match TRBD1. CDR3 length equals 14 residues. CDR1 is LNHNV and CDR2 is YYDKDF in the germline V gene (reference sequence). The V and J ends lost 4 bases and 7 bases, in that order; junction bases with no gene match: 7. CDR3 protein: CATSTRTGGNEQYF. The CDR3 nucleotides are TGTGCCACCAGCACCCGGACAGGGGGGAATGAGCAGTACTTC.

V is TRBV10-3 and J is TRBJ2-3; D might be TRBD2 (5 bases). Trimming stripped 3 bases from V and 1 base from J, with 14 bases between. The V gene's germline CDR1 is ENHRY and CDR2 SYGVKD. The CDR3 is 16 residues long. The CDR3 sequence is CAISDALRGGTDTQYF. The CDR3, as DNA: TGTGCCATCAGTGACGCTCTCCGGGGTGGCACAGATACGCAGTATTTT.

This clonotype was seen a few times. The chain recombines TRBV15 with TRBJ2-5; D is uncertain. CDR3 length: 14 amino acids. Germline V gene lookup returns CDR1 LNHNV and CDR2 YYDKDF (reference sequence). Trimming shortened V by 0 bases and J by 0 bases, and 5 bases separated the two germline ends. CDR3 sequence (DNA): TGTGCCACCAGCAGAGACAGTTACCAAGAGACCCAGTACTTC. It specifies CATSRDSYQETQYF.

The J gene is TRBJ2-7, the V gene TRBV11-2; D not resolved. V was clipped by 0 bases and J by 0 bases, with 9 bases between them. The CDR3 is 15 residues long. CDR1 SGHAT and CDR2 FQNNGV come from the germline V gene. The CDR3 coding sequence is TGTGCCAGCAGCTTAGAATCACACGACTCCTACGAGCAGTACTTC. Amino acid sequence: CASSLESHDSYEQYF. Using reference TRBV11-2 and TRBJ2-7 for the parts outside the CDR3, the full variable domain is EAGVAQSPRYKIIEKRQSVAFWCNPISGHATLYWYQQILGQGPKLLIQFQNNGVVDDSQLPKDRFSAERLKGVDSTLKIQPAKLEDSAVYLCASSLESHDSYEQYFGPGTRLTVT.

This sequence joins TRBV20-1 and TRBJ2-1; D perhaps matches TRBD2 (7 bases). Deletions cut 2 bases from V and 4 bases from J, with 12 bases between. CDR1 and CDR2 (germline): DFQATT, SNEGSKA (reference sequence). The CDR3 runs to 14 residues. For the CDR3, the DNA is TGCAGTGCTAGACGGGGGGCATCGTACAATGAGCAGTTCTTC. This translates into CSARRGASYNEQFF.